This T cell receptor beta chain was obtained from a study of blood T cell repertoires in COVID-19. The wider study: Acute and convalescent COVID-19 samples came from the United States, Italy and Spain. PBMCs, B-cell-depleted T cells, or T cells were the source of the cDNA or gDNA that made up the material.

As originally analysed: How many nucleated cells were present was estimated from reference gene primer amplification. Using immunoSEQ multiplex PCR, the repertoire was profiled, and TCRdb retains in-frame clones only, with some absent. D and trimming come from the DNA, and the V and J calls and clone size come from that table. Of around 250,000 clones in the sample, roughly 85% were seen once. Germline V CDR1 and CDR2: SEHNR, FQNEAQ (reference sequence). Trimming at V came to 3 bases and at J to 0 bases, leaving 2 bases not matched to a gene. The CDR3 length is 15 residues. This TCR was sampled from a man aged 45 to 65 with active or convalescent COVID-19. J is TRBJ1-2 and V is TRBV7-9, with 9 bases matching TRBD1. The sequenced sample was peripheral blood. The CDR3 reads CASSFTGGANYGYTF. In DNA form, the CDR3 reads TGTGCCAGCAGCTTTACAGGGGGCGCTAACTATGGCTACACCTTC.